A single sample gave rise to the 31 T cell receptor beta chains below, sequenced in a study of vaccination effects on CD4 cells after COVID-19. The antigens for these receptors are not known. CD4+ T cell isolation took place after approximately ten days of culture. The protocol was immunoSEQ multiplex PCR, while the TCRdb copy is restricted to in-frame clones and leaves out a portion. The sample contains some 49,000 clones, approximately 74% of which appear only once. Sequenced material: CD4+ T cells from PBMCs cultured without peptide, taken before COVID-19 vaccination. The source of these receptors is a human donor who had a prior SARS-CoV-2 infection.

V usage is TRBV6-2 or TRBV6-3 and J usage is TRBJ2-7; D not resolved. CDR1 and CDR2 from the germline V gene are MNHEY and SVGEGT. This CDR3 contains 14 residues. V was trimmed by 4 bases and J by 0 bases, leaving 10 bases between them. Written as DNA, the CDR3 is TGTGCCAGCAGTTCCCTACCCCACTCCTACGAGCAGTACTTC. Its translation is CASSSLPHSYEQYF.

This clone was seen just once. V is TRBV15 and J is TRBJ1-6; D not resolved. The CDR3 is 12 amino acids. Germline-derived CDR1 and CDR2 are LNHNV and YYDKDF (reference sequence). V was shortened by 4 bases and J by 14 bases, with 12 bases between the two germline ends. CDR3 protein: CATSTKPGTLHF. The CDR3 DNA is TGTGCCACCAGCACAAAACCGGGCACCCTCCACTTT.

The V and J genes are TRBV9 and TRBJ1-3; a possible D gene is TRBD1 (5 bases). Trimming cost V 3 bases and J 4 bases, with 20 bases left between them. The CDR3 has 17 residues. CDR1 and CDR2 (germline): SGDLS, YYNGEE. The CDR3 DNA sequence: TGTGCCAGCAGCGAGGGGACGGGCGGTATCGGGGGAAACACCATATATTTT. This encodes CASSEGTGGIGGNTIYF.

The rearrangement uses TRBV10-3 and TRBJ1-5; 8 nucleotides line up with TRBD1. Germline CDR1 reads ENHRY; CDR2 reads SYGVKD. CDR3 length: 17 amino acids. The V gene end was trimmed by 3 bases and the J gene end by 4 bases; junction bases not matched to a gene: 11. This CDR3 is CAISDGQGLASNQPQHF. DNA for the CDR3: TGTGCCATCAGTGATGGACAGGGACTCGCTTCAAATCAGCCCCAGCATTTT.

The rearrangement uses TRBV15 and TRBJ2-3, with 7 bases identical to TRBD2. V was pared by 8 bases and J by 8 bases, with 10 bases of the junction left unmatched. The germline V gene has CDR1 LNHNV and CDR2 YYDKDF (reference sequence). CDR3 length equals 13 residues. The CDR3 reads CATAQRSSGTQYF. In DNA, the CDR3 is TGTGCCACCGCCCAGAGATCTAGCGGTACGCAGTATTTT.

The chain combines TRBV7-2 with TRBJ2-7, with D perhaps TRBD1 (5 bases). Per the germline V gene, CDR1 is SGHTA and CDR2 is FQGNSA. The length of the CDR3 is 14 residues. Trimming took off 7 bases at V and 0 bases at J, with 13 bases between the two ends. DNA of the CDR3: TGTGCCAGCAACCACGACAGACGCTCCTACGAGCAGTACTTC. It yields the protein CASNHDRRSYEQYF.

CDR3 sequence (DNA): TGTGCCAGTACTGGCGGGGGAGGAAGAGAGACCCAGTACTTC. Translation gives CASTGGGGRETQYF. The gene calls are TRBV6-5 and TRBJ2-5; 7 bases match TRBD2. This CDR3 has 14 amino acids. Trimming cost V 9 bases and J 4 bases; bases outside gene matches: 11. Germline-derived CDR1 and CDR2 are MNHEY and SVGAGI.

This clone showed up just a few times. The chain uses TRBV4-1 and TRBJ1-4; weak D call: TRBD1 (6 bases). The CDR3 extends over 15 amino acids. Trimming stripped 7 bases from V and 0 bases from J, with 12 bases between. Germline assignment: CDR1 MGHRA and CDR2 YSYEKL. CDR3 amino acids: CASTARQATNEKLFF. DNA of the CDR3: TGCGCCAGCACCGCCAGACAGGCAACTAATGAAAAACTGTTTTTT.

The V and J genes are TRBV5-4 and TRBJ1-1; D is perhaps TRBD1 (5 bases). Between the trimmed V and J ends, which lost 0 bases and 4 bases, there was a span of 16 bases. Germline V CDR1 and CDR2: SGHNT, YYREEE (reference sequence). This CDR3 has 16 amino acids. CDR3 loop: CASSLVSGGAGTEAFF. The CDR3 DNA is TGTGCCAGCAGCTTGGTTTCGGGAGGGGCGGGCACTGAAGCTTTCTTT.

This rearrangement joins TRBV9 to TRBJ2-1, with TRBD1 as a possible D gene (6 bases). In germline, CDR1 is SGDLS, CDR2 YYNGEE. This CDR3 spans 14 amino acids. V gave up 3 bases and J gave up 4 bases, with 11 bases separating them. The CDR3 protein is CASSATGRYNEQFF. The CDR3 DNA reads as TGTGCCAGCAGCGCGACAGGACGGTACAATGAGCAGTTCTTC.

The chain carries TRBV4-3 and TRBJ2-1, with 7 bases aligning to TRBD1. CDR1 is LGHNA and CDR2 is YSLEER in the germline V gene. V trimming: 0 bases; J trimming: 5 bases; junction bases outside the gene matches: 4. The CDR3 sequence is 15 residues long. DNA for the CDR3: TGCGCCAGCAGCCAAGATTTCCAGGGGGACAATGAGCAGTTCTTC. Protein sequence: CASSQDFQGDNEQFF.

The chain has TRBV5-5 and TRBJ2-1; D unclear. Trimming pared 1 base from V and 7 bases from J, leaving 6 bases between. Germline CDR1 SGHKS, CDR2 YYEKEE (reference sequence). The CDR3 sequence is 12 residues long. The CDR3 DNA reads TGTGCCAGCAGCTTGCTATGGAATGAGCAGTTCTTC. Its protein product is CASSLLWNEQFF. Full variable domain (remainder filled in from reference TRBV5-5 and TRBJ2-1): DAGVTQSPTHLIKTRGQQVTLRCSPISGHKSVSWYQQVLGQGPQFIFQYYEKEERGRGNFPDRFSARQFPNYSSELNVNALLLGDSALYLCASSLLWNEQFFGPGTRLTVL.

The V gene is TRBV19, the J gene TRBJ1-2, with 8 bases fitting TRBD1. Losses at the gene ends were 6 bases for V and 2 bases for J; bases not matched to a gene: 5. Germline values: CDR1 LNHDA, CDR2 SQIVND (reference sequence). The CDR3 length is 14 residues. CDR3 residues: CASRRTGSNYGYTF. Here the CDR3 DNA reads TGTGCCAGTAGGAGGACAGGGTCGAACTATGGCTACACCTTC.

The chain uses TRBV7-9 and TRBJ2-7, with D tentatively TRBD1 or TRBD2 (5 bases each). The CDR3 spans 16 residues. Per germline, CDR1 SEHNR and CDR2 FQNEAQ (reference sequence). V lost 2 bases to trimming and J lost 1 base, with 15 bases between them. The CDR3, as DNA: TGTGCCAGCAGCTTAAATCCCCGGGACCCTTCCTACGAGCAGTACTTC. Its protein is CASSLNPRDPSYEQYF.

Only one count was recorded for this clone. The rearrangement joins TRBV4-2 to TRBJ2-1; D possibly corresponds to TRBD2 (5 bases). V dropped 0 bases and J dropped 4 bases, with 10 bases sitting between them. Germline lookup yields CDR1 LGHNA and CDR2 YNFKEQ. This CDR3 has 15 residues. The CDR3 spells CASSQEERTYNEQFF. The CDR3, as DNA: TGTGCCAGCAGCCAAGAGGAGCGGACGTACAATGAGCAGTTCTTC.

The chain combines TRBV24-1 with TRBJ1-2, with 10 bases lining up with TRBD1. The V and J ends lost 3 bases and 4 bases, in that order; junction bases with no gene match: 7. The germline V gene has CDR1 KGHDR and CDR2 SFDVKD. The CDR3 has 16 residues. The CDR3 DNA sequence: TGTGCCACCAGTGATGCGCCGGGACAGGGGCTCTATGGCTACACCTTC. It yields the protein CATSDAPGQGLYGYTF.

This clone came up a few times. The V gene is TRBV7-3, the J gene TRBJ2-1; 8 nucleotides line up with TRBD2. Germline V gene sequence: CDR1 SGHTA, CDR2 FQGTGA. V trimming: 4 bases; J trimming: 5 bases; junction bases outside the gene matches: 1. CDR3 length: 13 amino acids. Here the CDR3 DNA reads TGTGCCAGCAGCTGGGGACTAGACAATGAGCAGTTCTTC. As protein: CASSWGLDNEQFF.

The CDR3 nucleotides are TGCGCCAGCAGCCGGGAGATCACAGATACGCAGTATTTT. Translating gives CASSREITDTQYF. This rearrangement joins TRBV4-1 to TRBJ2-3, with D possibly being TRBD2 (5 bases). The CDR3 has 13 amino acids. V lost 4 bases and J 2 bases, leaving 7 bases between the germline ends. Germline CDR1 reads MGHRA; CDR2 reads YSYEKL.

This chain joins TRBV15 and TRBJ1-1; D gene uncertain. Trimming left V 0 bases short and J 11 bases short, with 16 bases between. The CDR3 is made up of 14 amino acids. Germline CDR1 is LNHNV and CDR2 is YYDKDF (reference sequence). CDR3 in DNA: TGTGCCACCAGCAGAGATCTGAAAGGAGTTCCCGCTTTCTTT. Its protein is CATSRDLKGVPAFF.

The chain joins TRBV29-1 to TRBJ1-2; D possibly corresponds to TRBD1 (6 bases). CDR3 length: 14 amino acids. The V gene's germline CDR1 is SQVTM and CDR2 ANQGSEA. V was trimmed by 6 bases and J by 3 bases, leaving 17 bases between them. The CDR3 region has the DNA TGCAGCGTAGAGAAGGACAGCGAATACTATGGCTACACCTTC. Translated, it gives CSVEKDSEYYGYTF.

Only one count was recorded for this clone. The V and J genes are TRBV3-1 (or the pseudogene TRBV3-2) and TRBJ1-2, with 10 positions matching TRBD1. After removal of 4 bases from V and 5 bases from J, the junction contained 7 bases not matched to a gene. CDR1 is LGHDT, CDR2 YNNKEL, per germline (reference sequence). The CDR3 has 15 amino acids. The CDR3 loop is CASSPEWGQGYGYTF. CDR3 DNA: TGTGCCAGCAGCCCAGAGTGGGGACAGGGGTATGGCTACACCTTC.

The rearrangement links TRBV10-3 to TRBJ2-5; 7 bases are shared with TRBD2. This CDR3 has 13 amino acids. J was trimmed by 5 bases and V by 10 bases; bases with no gene match: 10. Germline lookup yields CDR1 ENHRY and CDR2 SYGVKD. The CDR3 DNA reads as TGTGCCACCCTGGACTCCGGGGGGGAGACCCAGTACTTC. Translated, it gives CATLDSGGETQYF.

The rearrangement links TRBV6-6 to TRBJ2-1; D is perhaps TRBD2 (7 bases). V lost 2 bases and J 5 bases, leaving 13 bases between the germline ends. Germline lookup yields CDR1 MNHNY and CDR2 SVGAGI (reference sequence). CDR3 length: 15 amino acids. The CDR3 DNA reads TGTGCCAGCAGTTACCGCCCCGGGGGGCACAATGAGCAGTTCTTC. Its translation: CASSYRPGGHNEQFF.

The genes are TRBV29-1 and TRBJ2-1; 9 bases fit TRBD1. Per germline, CDR1 SQVTM and CDR2 ANQGSEA. The CDR3 has 15 residues. Trimming took 3 bases from V and 6 from J; bases not matched to a gene: 9. CDR3 protein: CSVERTGVFVNEQFF. CDR3 nucleotide sequence: TGCAGCGTTGAGAGGACAGGGGTTTTCGTCAATGAGCAGTTCTTC.

This chain joins TRBV7-2 and TRBJ2-7; D not certain. V dropped 5 bases and J dropped 3 bases, with 5 bases sitting between them. The CDR3 is 11 residues long. Germline V gene data show CDR1 as SGHTA and CDR2 as FQGNSA. As DNA, the CDR3 is TGTGCCAGCAGCCTGTACTACGAGCAGTACTTC. This codes for CASSLYYEQYF.

The chain combines TRBV6-6 with TRBJ2-5; D gene ambiguous. CDR1 is MNHNY, CDR2 SVGAGI, per germline (reference sequence). Trimming took off 6 bases at V and 5 bases at J, with 19 bases between the two ends. This CDR3 has 15 residues. The CDR3 protein is CASSPQRPILETQYF. CDR3 DNA sequence: TGTGCCAGCAGCCCCCAACGCCCAATCCTGGAGACCCAGTACTTC.

V is TRBV29-1 and J is TRBJ2-5, with TRBD1 matching over 7 bases. The CDR3 runs 15 residues. Trimming took 4 bases from V and 5 from J; bases not matched to a gene: 13. Germline V gene data show CDR1 as SQVTM and CDR2 as ANQGSEA. CDR3 bases: TGCAGCGTTGTCCGTTGGACAGGCTGGGGGGAGACCCAGTACTTC. Translating gives CSVVRWTGWGETQYF. The full variable domain, its missing parts supplied by reference TRBV29-1 and TRBJ2-5, is SAVISQKPSRDICQRGTSLTIQCQVDSQVTMMFWYRQQPGQSLTLIATANQGSEATYESGFVIDKFPISRPNLTFSTLTVSNMSPEDSSIYLCSVVRWTGWGETQYFGPGTRLLVL.

The genes are TRBV19 and TRBJ1-2, with D perhaps TRBD1 (5 bases). The CDR3 loop spans 15 amino acids. V was pared by 4 bases and J by 6 bases, with 18 bases between. Germline V gives CDR1 LNHDA, CDR2 SQIVND (reference sequence). As DNA, the CDR3 is TGTGCCAGTAGTAGGGGGGGGAATTGGATGAATGGCTACACCTTC. Its protein is CASSRGGNWMNGYTF.

The gene calls are TRBV3-1 (or the pseudogene TRBV3-2) and TRBJ1-1; tentatively, D is TRBD1 (5 bases). Trimming shortened V by 2 bases and J by 7 bases, and 14 bases separated the two germline ends. The CDR3 is 14 residues long. The germline gives CDR1 LGHDT, CDR2 YNNKEL (reference sequence). The CDR3 reads CASSQSLQADEAFF. Here the CDR3 DNA reads TGTGCCAGCAGCCAAAGTTTACAGGCAGATGAAGCTTTCTTT.

This chain joins TRBV25-1 and TRBJ2-1, with 13 bases aligning to TRBD2. Germline lookup yields CDR1 MGHDK and CDR2 SYGVNS. V lost 6 bases, J lost 10 bases, and 3 bases stayed unmatched. CDR3 size: 13 residues. CDR3 nucleotide sequence: TGTGCCAGCAGCGGACTAGCGGGAGACGAGCAGTTCTTC. It yields the protein CASSGLAGDEQFF.

This clone was counted a single time. The chain links TRBV2 to TRBJ2-6; 9 nucleotides align to TRBD1. Trimming took 3 bases from V and 2 from J; bases not matched to a gene: 8. CDR3 length: 18 amino acids. Germline loops: CDR1 SNHLY, CDR2 FYNNEI. CDR3 sequence: CASSDHRGRLAGANVLTF. The DNA for the CDR3 is TGTGCCAGCAGTGACCACAGGGGGCGACTTGCTGGGGCCAACGTCCTGACTTTC. Full variable domain (missing parts from reference TRBV2 and TRBJ2-6): EPEVTQTPSHQVTQMGQEVILRCVPISNHLYFYWYRQILGQKVEFLVSFYNNEISEKSEIFDDQFSVERPDGSNFTLKIRSTKLEDSAMYFCASSDHRGRLAGANVLTFGAGSRLTVL.